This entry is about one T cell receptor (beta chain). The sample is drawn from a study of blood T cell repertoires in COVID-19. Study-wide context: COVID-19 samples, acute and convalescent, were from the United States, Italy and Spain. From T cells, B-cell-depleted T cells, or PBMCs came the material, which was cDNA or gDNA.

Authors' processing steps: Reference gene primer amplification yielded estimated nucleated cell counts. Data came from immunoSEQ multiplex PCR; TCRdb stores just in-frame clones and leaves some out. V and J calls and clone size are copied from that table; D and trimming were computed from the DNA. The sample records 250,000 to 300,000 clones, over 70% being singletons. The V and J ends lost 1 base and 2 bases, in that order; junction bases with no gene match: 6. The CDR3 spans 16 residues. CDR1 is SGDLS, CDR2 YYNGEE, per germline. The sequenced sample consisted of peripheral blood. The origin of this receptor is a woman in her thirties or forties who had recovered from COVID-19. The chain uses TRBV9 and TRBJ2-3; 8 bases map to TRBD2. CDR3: CASSVRGGASTDTQYF. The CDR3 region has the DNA TGTGCCAGCAGCGTACGGGGGGGGGCCTCCACAGATACGCAGTATTTT.